What follows are 10 T cell receptor beta chains derived from one specimen sequenced in a study of blood T cell repertoires in COVID-19. Using immunoSEQ multiplex PCR, the repertoire was profiled, and TCRdb retains in-frame clones only, with some absent. The sample contains about 300,000 clones, 88% of which appear only once. The source material was peripheral blood. The receptors derive from a young woman with COVID-19, enrolled during active disease.

J is TRBJ1-4 and V is TRBV4-1; D uncertain. Germline lookup yields CDR1 MGHRA and CDR2 YSYEKL. The CDR3 runs 12 residues. V lost 1 base, J lost 15 bases, and 12 bases lay in between. DNA of the CDR3: TGCGCCAGCAGCCAAGGAACGGTCGAGGTGTTTTTT. Translating it yields CASSQGTVEVFF.

The chain is built from TRBV6-5 and TRBJ2-1, with 11 bases identical to TRBD2. This CDR3 comprises 14 residues. J lost 7 bases, V lost 5 bases, and 4 bases had no gene match. Germline values: CDR1 MNHEY, CDR2 SVGAGI. The CDR3 reads CASSPLAGANEQFF. The CDR3 DNA reads TGTGCCAGCAGTCCACTAGCGGGGGCAAATGAGCAGTTCTTC.

This chain uses TRBV28 with TRBJ1-4, with D unclear. CDR3 length equals 13 residues. Per germline, CDR1 MDHEN and CDR2 SYDVKM. V shed 2 bases and J shed 12 bases, with 13 bases lying between them. The CDR3 sequence: CASSLLTGAQLFF. CDR3 nucleotide sequence: TGTGCCAGCAGTTTACTTACGGGAGCGCAACTGTTTTTT.

The rearrangement links TRBV21-1 to TRBJ2-5; no DNA check was done on the table's D call, TRBD1. TRBV21-1 is flagged as a pseudogene. The length of the CDR3 is 17 residues. CDR3 sequence (DNA): TGTGCCAGCAGCAAAGGGGCCGTTACCGGTGGTCTAGAGACCCAGTACTTC. It yields the protein CASSKGAVTGGLETQYF.

A single count supports this clone. J is TRBJ1-1 and V is TRBV6-5, with D maybe TRBD1 (6 bases). This CDR3 contains 12 residues. Trimming stripped 7 bases from V and 1 base from J, with 7 bases between. The germline V gene encodes CDR1 MNHEY and CDR2 SVGAGI. Here the CDR3 reads CASKQGNTEAFF. The CDR3 DNA reads TGTGCCAGCAAACAGGGGAACACTGAAGCTTTCTTT.

This clone was found once. The V and J genes are TRBV7-9 and TRBJ2-7; D is ambiguous. Germline V lookup: CDR1 SEHNR, CDR2 FQNEAQ (reference sequence). With 3 bases removed from V and 2 bases from J, the gap between germline ends came to 11 bases. This CDR3 comprises 14 residues. CDR3 sequence (DNA): TGTGCCAGCAGCTTCTTGGGCTTACCCTACGAGCAGTACTTC. The encoded protein is CASSFLGLPYEQYF.

J is TRBJ1-1 and V is TRBV19, with a weak D call TRBD1 (5 bases). Germline CDR1 reads LNHDA; CDR2 reads SQIVND (reference sequence). V lost 6 bases and J lost 5, with 16 bases in between. The CDR3 has 14 residues. The CDR3, as DNA: TGTGCCAGTAGGCTGAGCGGGGGAGGTACTGAAGCTTTCTTT. Translating gives CASRLSGGGTEAFF.

The rearrangement joins TRBV5-1 to TRBJ1-1, with 7 bases fitting TRBD1. V was clipped by 3 bases and J by 0 bases; unmatched bases: 8. This CDR3 comprises 16 residues. Germline V gene sequence: CDR1 SGHRS, CDR2 YFSETQ. CDR3 in amino acids: CASSWYRQGLNTEAFF. Here the CDR3 DNA reads TGCGCCAGCAGCTGGTACCGACAGGGCCTGAACACTGAAGCTTTCTTT.

This clone was seen just once. The CDR3 DNA reads as TGTGCCAGCAGCCTACAGGGGGCGGTTGGCTACACCTTC. Its protein product is CASSLQGAVGYTF. The rearrangement links TRBV5-4 to TRBJ1-2, with 9 nucleotides matching TRBD1. Trimming at V came to 4 bases and at J to 7 bases, leaving 5 bases not matched to a gene. Per the germline V gene, CDR1 is SGHNT and CDR2 is YYREEE (reference sequence). The CDR3 consists of 13 residues. Filled out from reference TRBV5-4 and TRBJ1-2, the complete variable domain reads ETGVTQSPTHLIKTRGQQVTLRCSSQSGHNTVSWYQQALGQGPQFIFQYYREEENGRGNFPPRFSGLQFPNYSSELNVNALELDDSALYLCASSLQGAVGYTFGSGTRLTVV.

The gene calls are TRBV24-1 and TRBJ2-4; a weak D match, TRBD2 (5 bases). Looked up from germline, CDR1 is KGHDR and CDR2 is SFDVKD. This CDR3 has 16 residues. Trimming shortened V by 4 bases and J by 0 bases, and 12 bases separated the two germline ends. CDR3: CATSEGSPLAKNIQYF. CDR3 nucleotides: TGTGCCACCAGTGAAGGGAGCCCCCTAGCCAAAAACATTCAGTACTTC.